The T cell receptor beta chain under discussion was sequenced for a study of T cell responses to AZD1222 COVID-19 vaccine. Data came from immunoSEQ multiplex PCR; TCRdb stores just in-frame clones and leaves some out. In the table there are 95,000 to 100,000 clones, roughly 87% of which are singletons. This CDR3 spans 15 amino acids. CDR1 and CDR2 from the germline V gene are GTSNPN and SVGIG (reference sequence). V was cut by 1 base and J by 4 bases, with 15 bases left in between. Whole-study findings and limits: Mostly white British, mostly female donors; authors suggested clonal diversity may be underestimated.

As for this clone: Its antigen is unidentified.

The sample consisted of peripheral blood, taken on day 0 of AZD1222 vaccination. The clonotype comes from an adult in good health. The chain uses TRBV30 and TRBJ2-3; the D call may be TRBD1 or TRBD2 (6 bases each). The CDR3 loop is CAWSATSGGADTQYF. The CDR3 bases are TGTGCCTGGAGTGCAACGTCCGGGGGCGCAGATACGCAGTATTTT.